This T cell receptor beta chain emerged from a study of T cell repertoires in cytomegalovirus infection. Points from the study as a whole: The study found HLA-C-restricted CMV-specific TCR beta clonotypes dominating the ex vivo response.

One entry per CDR3 protein, called by TCRdb with MiXCR from the reads. The sample carries 800,000 to 950,000 distinct CDR3 sequences, approximately 32% recorded once. The germline CDR1 and CDR2 sequences are ENHRY and SYGVKD. CDR3 length: 17 residues. V lost 0 bases and J lost 0; bases outside the gene matches: 3. Of note for this clonotype: The antigen remains undetermined.

Material: cultured CD8+ T cells from PBMCs, obtained from culture after CMV antigen stimulation. The gene calls are TRBV10-3 and TRBJ2-1, with 9 bases lining up with TRBD2. The receptor comes from a human donor in good health (CMV status not recorded). Some clones in this sample may be carry-over from other donors' samples. CDR3 loop: CAISESASGVSYNEQFF. CDR3 bases: TGTGCCATCAGTGAGTCTGCTAGCGGGGTCTCCTACAATGAGCAGTTCTTC.